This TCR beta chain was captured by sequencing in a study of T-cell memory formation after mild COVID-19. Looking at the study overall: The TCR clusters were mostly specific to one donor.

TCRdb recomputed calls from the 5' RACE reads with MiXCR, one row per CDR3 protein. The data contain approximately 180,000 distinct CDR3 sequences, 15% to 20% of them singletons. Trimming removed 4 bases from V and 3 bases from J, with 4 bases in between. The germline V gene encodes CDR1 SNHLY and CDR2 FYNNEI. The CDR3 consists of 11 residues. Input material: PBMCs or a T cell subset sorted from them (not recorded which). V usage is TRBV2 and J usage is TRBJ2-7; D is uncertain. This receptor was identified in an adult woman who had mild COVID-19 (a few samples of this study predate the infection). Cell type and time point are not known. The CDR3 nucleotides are TGTGCCAGCAGTGGGTACTACGAGCAGTACTTC. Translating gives CASSGYYEQYF.